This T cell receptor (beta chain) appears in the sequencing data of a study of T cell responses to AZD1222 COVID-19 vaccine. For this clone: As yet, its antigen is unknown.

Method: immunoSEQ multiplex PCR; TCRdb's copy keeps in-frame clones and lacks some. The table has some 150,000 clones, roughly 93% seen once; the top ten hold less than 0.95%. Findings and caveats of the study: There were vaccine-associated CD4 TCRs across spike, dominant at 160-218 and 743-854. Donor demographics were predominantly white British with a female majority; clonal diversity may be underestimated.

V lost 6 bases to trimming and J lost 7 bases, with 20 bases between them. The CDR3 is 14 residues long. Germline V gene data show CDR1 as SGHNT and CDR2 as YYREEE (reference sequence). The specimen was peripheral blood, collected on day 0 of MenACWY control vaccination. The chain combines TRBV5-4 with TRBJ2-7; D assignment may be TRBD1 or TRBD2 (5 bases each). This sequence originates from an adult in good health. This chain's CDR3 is CASNPRDQPREQYF. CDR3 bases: TGTGCCAGCAACCCCCGGGACCAGCCCCGAGAGCAGTACTTC.